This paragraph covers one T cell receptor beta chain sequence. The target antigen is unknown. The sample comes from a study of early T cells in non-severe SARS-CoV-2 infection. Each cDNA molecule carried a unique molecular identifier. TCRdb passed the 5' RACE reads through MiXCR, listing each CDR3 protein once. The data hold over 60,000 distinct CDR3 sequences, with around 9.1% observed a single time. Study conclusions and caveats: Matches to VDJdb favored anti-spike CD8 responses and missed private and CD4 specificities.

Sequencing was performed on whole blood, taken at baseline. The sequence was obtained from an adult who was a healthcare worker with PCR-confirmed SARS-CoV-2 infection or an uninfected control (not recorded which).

The CDR3 nucleotides are TGTGCCAGCAGCCTGGGAAGGGCTCTTCTTGGCTACACCTTC. Protein: CASSLGRALLGYTF. This chain joins TRBV6-5 and TRBJ1-2; D remains ambiguous. CDR1 is MNHEY and CDR2 is SVGAGI in the germline V gene. V was cut by 6 bases and J by 7 bases, with 18 bases left in between. The CDR3 contains 14 residues.